This is a list of T cell receptor beta chains from one sample in a study of control samples from healthy donors and cancer patients. TCRdb keeps only in-frame clones here, not all; method: immunoSEQ multiplex PCR. The sample carries 130,000 to 150,000 clones, 85% to 95% recorded once. The sequencing sample was made of PBMCs. These receptors were taken from a man in his 60s with colorectal cancer. Both conserved end residues are part of each CDR3. A D gene is named only where the DNA matches it firmly. A clone size is listed for some rows: how often the clone was seen (once, few, many), or a class if it is expanded.

abundance,j_gene,v_gene,d_gene,CDR3nt,CDR3aa
NA,TRBJ2-5,TRBV9,TRBD2,TGTGCCAGCAGCGGCAACAGGGACTTCCTAGCGGGGGGTGAAGAGACCCAGTACTTC,CASSGNRDFLAGGEETQYF
NA,TRBJ2-5,TRBV11-2,NA,TGTGCCAGCAGCTTAGGAAGCGGTCAGGGAGAGACCCAGTACTTC,CASSLGSGQGETQYF
NA,TRBJ2-7,TRBV27,NA,TGTGCCAGCAGTTTCGGGGTCGGCTACGAGCAGTACTTC,CASSFGVGYEQYF
once,TRBJ2-7,TRBV4-3,TRBD1,TGCGCCAGCAGCCCCGGGACAGGTGCCTACGAGCAGTACTTC,CASSPGTGAYEQYF
NA,TRBJ1-2,TRBV4-3,NA,TGCGCCAGCAGCCAAGGGGGGGTGCAAGGCTACACCTTC,CASSQGGVQGYTF
once,TRBJ1-3,TRBV7-8,NA,TGTGCCAGCAGCACCACTTGGGGGGTACCTGGAAACACCATATATTTT,CASSTTWGVPGNTIYF
NA,TRBJ2-2,TRBV4-1,TRBD2,TGCGCCAGCAGCCTTTATAGCGGGGGGAACACCGGGGAGCTGTTTTTT,CASSLYSGGNTGELFF
NA,TRBJ1-1,TRBV15,NA,TGTGCCACCAGCAGAGACAAAGGCAGGGGGAACACTGAAGCTTTCTTT,CATSRDKGRGNTEAFF
NA,TRBJ1-5,TRBV19,NA,TGTGCCAGTAGTATTGGAGACGTCAACAATCAGCCCCAGCATTTT,CASSIGDVNNQPQHF
NA,TRBJ1-1,TRBV18,NA,TGTGCCAGCTCACCGGGACGGAACACTGAAGCTTTCTTT,CASSPGRNTEAFF
NA,TRBJ1-2,TRBV5-5,NA,TGTGCCAGCAGCTTAGGGACTACTAACTATGGCTACACCTTC,CASSLGTTNYGYTF
NA,TRBJ1-5,TRBV4-3,NA,TGCGCCAGCAGCCAAGCCTTTAGCAATCAGCCCCAGCATTTT,CASSQAFSNQPQHF